This T cell receptor (beta chain) is drawn from a study of long-term antiretroviral therapy in people with HIV. Overall study: The 2015 recommendation for immediate ART came about a decade after the earliest samples.

The germline CDR1 and CDR2 sequences are SQVTM and ANQGSEA. This CDR3 region has 12 residues. With 6 bases clipped from V and 3 bases from J, the junction kept 4 bases outside the gene matches. Sequencing relied on immunoSEQ assay v3.0, run at survey level. TCRdb's table, derived via immunoSEQ multiplex PCR, lists solely in-frame clones and lacks some. The data contain 35,000 to 45,000 clones, about 94% of them singletons. The genes are TRBV29-1 and TRBJ1-1; 7 bases match TRBD1. The clonotype comes from a woman aged 45 to 65 with HIV. Sequences were derived from unsorted PBMCs, sampled 4.1 years after starting antiretroviral therapy. CDR3 sequence reads: CSVQGGYTEAFF. Here the CDR3 DNA reads TGCAGCGTCCAGGGGGGATACACTGAAGCTTTCTTT.